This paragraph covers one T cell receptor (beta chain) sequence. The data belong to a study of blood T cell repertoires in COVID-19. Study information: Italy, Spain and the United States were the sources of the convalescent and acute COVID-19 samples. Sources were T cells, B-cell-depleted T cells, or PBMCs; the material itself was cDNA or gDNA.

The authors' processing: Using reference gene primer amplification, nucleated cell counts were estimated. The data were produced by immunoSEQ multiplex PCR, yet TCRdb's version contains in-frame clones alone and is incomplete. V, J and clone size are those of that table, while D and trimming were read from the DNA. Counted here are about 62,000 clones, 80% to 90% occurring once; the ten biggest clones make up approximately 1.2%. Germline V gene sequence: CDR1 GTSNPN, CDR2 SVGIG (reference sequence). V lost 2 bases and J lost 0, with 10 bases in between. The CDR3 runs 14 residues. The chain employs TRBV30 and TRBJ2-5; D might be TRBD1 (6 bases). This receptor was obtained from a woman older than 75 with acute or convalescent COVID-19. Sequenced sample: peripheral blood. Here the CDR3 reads CAWSPWTDQETQYF. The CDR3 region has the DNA TGTGCCTGGAGTCCCTGGACAGACCAAGAGACCCAGTACTTC.